Below, one TCR beta chain is given with its context. What it recognizes is unknown. The data were taken from a study of vaccination effects on CD4 cells after COVID-19. On the study more broadly: Three patients who were convalescent were sampled early, at day +14, and again late after vaccination. Samples collected post-vaccine were obtained a median of 72 days after the second dose. Study-wide points: Marked clonal contraction was seen in infection- and vaccine-induced clones late after vaccination.

Clones were read by immunoSEQ multiplex PCR, and TCRdb kept only the in-frame ones, dropping some. The sample yields some 50,000 clones, about 70% seen once. Isolating CD4+ T cells followed more than 9 days of culture. PCR confirmed that the person was infected with SARS-CoV-2 between March and December 2020. Two doses of either BNT162b2 or mRNA-1273 were given to each participant. This CDR3 contains 14 residues. The germline V gene encodes CDR1 SGHRS and CDR2 YFSETQ. Trimming removed 3 bases from V and 5 bases from J, with 12 bases in between. This receptor was taken from a human donor who had a prior SARS-CoV-2 infection. The rearrangement joins TRBV5-1 to TRBJ1-3, with a possible D match to TRBD1 (5 bases). The source material was CD4+ T cells from PBMCs cultured without peptide, sampled after COVID-19 vaccination. CDR3 in DNA: TGCGCCAGCAGCTGGGGAGGGGACCGAAACACCATATATTTT. Translating it yields CASSWGGDRNTIYF.